This TCR beta chain was captured in a study of T-cell reconstitution after alpha-beta-depleted transplantation in children. For TCRbeta, the library was prepared with unique molecular identifiers. TCRdb called the PCR reads again in MiXCR, with one record for every CDR3 protein. The sample has 81,000 or so distinct CDR3 sequences; 15% to 19% are singletons. This clonotype has more than one count but fewer than ten. What it binds is unknown. General study results and limits: Surviving recipient T cells and thymic progenitors produced the high day-60 TCRbeta diversity seen in some patients.

The TCR originated in a male patient aged 2-15 years who had a stem cell transplant for acute lymphoblastic leukemia, so the T cells may come from the graft donor. The starting material was PBMCs, mostly from graft donor cells, obtained 180 days after TCRalphabeta/CD19-depleted stem cell transplant.

The CDR3 loop is CASSSHRGPTMETQYF. CDR3 nucleotide sequence: TGTGCCAGCAGCTCCCACAGGGGACCGACTATGGAGACCCAGTACTTC. This chain uses TRBV5-6 with TRBJ2-5, with 7 bases aligning to TRBD1. The ends lost 3 bases at V and 5 bases at J; junction bases unmatched: 13. CDR1 and CDR2 (germline): SGHDT, YYEEEE. This CDR3 is 16 amino acids long.